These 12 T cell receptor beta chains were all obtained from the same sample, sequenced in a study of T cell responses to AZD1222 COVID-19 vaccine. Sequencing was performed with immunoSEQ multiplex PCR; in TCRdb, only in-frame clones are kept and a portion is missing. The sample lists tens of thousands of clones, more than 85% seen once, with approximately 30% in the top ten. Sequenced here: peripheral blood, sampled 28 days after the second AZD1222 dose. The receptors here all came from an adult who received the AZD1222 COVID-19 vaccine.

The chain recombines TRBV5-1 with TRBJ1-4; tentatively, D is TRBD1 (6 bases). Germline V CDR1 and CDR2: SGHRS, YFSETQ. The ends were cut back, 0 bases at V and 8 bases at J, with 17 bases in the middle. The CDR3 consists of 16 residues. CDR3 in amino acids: CASSLGAVTGTEKLFF. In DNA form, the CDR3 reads TGCGCCAGCAGCTTGGGGGCGGTGACAGGTACAGAAAAACTGTTTTTT.

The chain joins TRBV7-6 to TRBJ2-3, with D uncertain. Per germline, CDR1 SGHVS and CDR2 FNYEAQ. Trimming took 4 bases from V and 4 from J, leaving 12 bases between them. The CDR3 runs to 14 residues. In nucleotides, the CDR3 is TGTGCCAGCAGCTCCACCCTCGGCTCAGATACGCAGTATTTT. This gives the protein CASSSTLGSDTQYF.

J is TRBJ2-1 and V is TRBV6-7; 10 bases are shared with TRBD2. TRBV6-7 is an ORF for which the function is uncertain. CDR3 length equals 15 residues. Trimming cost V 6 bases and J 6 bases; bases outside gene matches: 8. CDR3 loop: CASSPGLAAVNEQFF. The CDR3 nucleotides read TGTGCCAGCAGCCCTGGACTAGCGGCAGTCAATGAGCAGTTCTTC.

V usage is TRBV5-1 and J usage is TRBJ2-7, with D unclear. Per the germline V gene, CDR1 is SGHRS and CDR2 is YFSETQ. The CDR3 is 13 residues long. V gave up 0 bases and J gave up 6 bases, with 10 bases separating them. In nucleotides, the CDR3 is TGCGCCAGCAGCTTGGGGGGTGGGGTCGAGCAGTACTTC. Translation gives CASSLGGGVEQYF.

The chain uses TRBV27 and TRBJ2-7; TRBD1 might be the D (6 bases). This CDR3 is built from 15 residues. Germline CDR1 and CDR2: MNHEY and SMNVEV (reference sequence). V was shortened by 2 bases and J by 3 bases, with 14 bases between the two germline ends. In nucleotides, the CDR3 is TGTGCCAGCAGTTTACATGGACAGCAAGACTACGAGCAGTACTTC. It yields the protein CASSLHGQQDYEQYF.

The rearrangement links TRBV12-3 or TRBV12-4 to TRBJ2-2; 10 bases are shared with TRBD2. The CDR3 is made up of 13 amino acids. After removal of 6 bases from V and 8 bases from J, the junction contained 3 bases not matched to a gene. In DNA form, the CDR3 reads TGTGCCAGCAGAAAACTAGCGGGAGGGGAGCTGTTTTTT. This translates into CASRKLAGGELFF.

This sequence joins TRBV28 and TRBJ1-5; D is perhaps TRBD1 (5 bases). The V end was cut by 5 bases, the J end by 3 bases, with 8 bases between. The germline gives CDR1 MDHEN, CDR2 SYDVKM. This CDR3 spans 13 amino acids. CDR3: CASSTGNNQPQHF. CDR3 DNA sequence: TGTGCCAGCAGTACAGGTAACAATCAGCCCCAGCATTTT.

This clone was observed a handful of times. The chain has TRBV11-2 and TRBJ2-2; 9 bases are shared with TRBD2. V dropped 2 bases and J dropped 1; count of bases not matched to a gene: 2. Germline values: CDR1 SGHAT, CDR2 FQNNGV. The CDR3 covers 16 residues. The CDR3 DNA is TGTGCCAGCAGCTTAAAACTAGCGGGGAACACCGGGGAGCTGTTTTTT. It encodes CASSLKLAGNTGELFF.

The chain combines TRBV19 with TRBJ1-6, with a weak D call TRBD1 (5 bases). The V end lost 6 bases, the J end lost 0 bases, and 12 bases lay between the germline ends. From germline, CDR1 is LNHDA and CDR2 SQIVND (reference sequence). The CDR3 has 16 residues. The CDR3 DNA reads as TGTGCCAGTAGAGATCACAGGATCTCCTATAATTCACCCCTCCACTTT. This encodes CASRDHRISYNSPLHF.

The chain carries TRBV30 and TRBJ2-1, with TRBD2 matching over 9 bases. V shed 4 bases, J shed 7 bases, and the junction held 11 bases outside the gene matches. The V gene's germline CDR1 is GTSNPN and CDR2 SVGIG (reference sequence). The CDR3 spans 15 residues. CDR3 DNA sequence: TGTGCCTGGACAAGTAGCGGGAGAAAGAAGAATGAGCAGTTCTTC. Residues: CAWTSSGRKKNEQFF.

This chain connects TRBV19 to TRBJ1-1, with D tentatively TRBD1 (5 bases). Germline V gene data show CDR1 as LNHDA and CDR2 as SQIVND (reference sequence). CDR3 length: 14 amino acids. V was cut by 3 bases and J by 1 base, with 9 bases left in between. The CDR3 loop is CASSILGGNTEAFF. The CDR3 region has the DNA TGTGCCAGTAGTATTCTCGGGGGGAACACTGAAGCTTTCTTT.

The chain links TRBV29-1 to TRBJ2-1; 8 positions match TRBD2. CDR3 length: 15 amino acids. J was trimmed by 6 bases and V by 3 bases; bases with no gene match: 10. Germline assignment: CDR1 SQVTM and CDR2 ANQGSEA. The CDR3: CSVDPPGGGLNEQFF. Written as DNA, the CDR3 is TGCAGCGTTGATCCCCCCGGGGGGGGACTCAATGAGCAGTTCTTC.